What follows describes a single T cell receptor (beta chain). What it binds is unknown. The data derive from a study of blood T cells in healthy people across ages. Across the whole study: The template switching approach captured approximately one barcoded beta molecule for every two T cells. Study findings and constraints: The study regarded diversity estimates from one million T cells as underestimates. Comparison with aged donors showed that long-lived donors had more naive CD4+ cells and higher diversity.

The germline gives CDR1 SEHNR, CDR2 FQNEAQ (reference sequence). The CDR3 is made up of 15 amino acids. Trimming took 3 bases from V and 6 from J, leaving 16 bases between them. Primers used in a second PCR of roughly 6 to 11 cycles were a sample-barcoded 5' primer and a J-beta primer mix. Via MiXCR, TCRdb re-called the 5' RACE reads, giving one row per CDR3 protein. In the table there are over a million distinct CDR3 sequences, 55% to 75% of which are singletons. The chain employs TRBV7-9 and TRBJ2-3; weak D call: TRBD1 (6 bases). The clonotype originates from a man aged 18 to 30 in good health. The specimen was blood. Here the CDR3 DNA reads TGTGCCAGCAGCTTGGTCACCCTCAGGGGCGATACGCAGTATTTT. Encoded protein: CASSLVTLRGDTQYF.